Listed here are 4 T cell receptor beta chains from one sample, sequenced in a study of T cell responses to AZD1222 COVID-19 vaccine. The repertoire was sequenced with immunoSEQ multiplex PCR; TCRdb's copy has only in-frame clones and lacks some. Of over 100,000 clones listed, around 84% are singletons. Sequenced material: peripheral blood, taken on day 0 of AZD1222 vaccination. These TCRs come from an adult in good health.

The V call is TRBV10-1, the J call TRBJ1-1; D remains unclear. The V and J ends lost 0 bases and 3 bases respectively, with 8 bases between them. This CDR3 comprises 14 residues. CDR1 and CDR2 (germline): WNHNN, SYGVQD (reference sequence). Here the CDR3 reads CASSESGGYTEAFF. CDR3 in DNA: TGCGCCAGCAGTGAGTCAGGAGGATACACTGAAGCTTTCTTT.

The chain joins TRBV12-3 or TRBV12-4 to TRBJ1-2; D remains unclear. Deletions cut 5 bases from V and 4 bases from J, with 11 bases between. The CDR3 totals 13 residues. The CDR3 bases are TGTGCCAGCAGTCTAACAGATTTCTATGGCTACACCTTC. Protein: CASSLTDFYGYTF.

This sequence joins TRBV19 and TRBJ1-5; 7 bases agree with TRBD1. CDR1 is LNHDA and CDR2 is SQIVND in the germline V gene (reference sequence). The J segment lost 0 bases and the V segment lost 6 bases, leaving 5 bases of the junction unmatched. This CDR3 has 15 amino acids. The CDR3, as DNA: TGTGCCAGTAGCGTAGGGACAGCTAGCAATCAGCCCCAGCATTTT. The encoded protein is CASSVGTASNQPQHF.

The rearrangement joins TRBV6-5 to TRBJ2-7; a possible D gene is TRBD2 (6 bases). Trimming left V 6 bases short and J 1 base short, with 13 bases between. The CDR3 has 14 amino acids. From germline, CDR1 is MNHEY and CDR2 SVGAGI. Here the CDR3 DNA reads TGTGCCAGCAGCTCCCGGGACTCTTCCTACGAGCAGTACTTC. Translated, it gives CASSSRDSSYEQYF.